Below, 18 T cell receptor beta chains from the same sample are listed, as sequenced in a study of blood T cell repertoires in COVID-19. The assay was immunoSEQ multiplex PCR, and TCRdb's table has in-frame clones only and misses some. The sample has 150,000 to 200,000 clones; under 90% are singletons. The sequencing sample was made of peripheral blood. The receptors come from a woman older than 75 with active or convalescent COVID-19.

This clone was observed a handful of times. The chain employs TRBV6-1 and TRBJ1-5; 10 bases are a match to TRBD1. Germline CDR1 and CDR2: MNHNS and SASEGT. V shed 3 bases and J 1 base; nucleotides not matched to a gene: 3. This CDR3 contains 16 residues. In DNA form, the CDR3 reads TGTGCCAGCAGTGAGGTGGACAGGGGGAGCAATCAGCCCCAGCATTTT. Its protein product is CASSEVDRGSNQPQHF.

This sequence joins TRBV5-1 and TRBJ2-2; 7 positions agree with TRBD2. With 4 bases clipped from V and 4 bases from J, the junction kept 7 bases outside the gene matches. Germline CDR1 SGHRS, CDR2 YFSETQ. This CDR3 has 15 amino acids. This chain's CDR3 is CASSPREAGTGELFF. The CDR3 DNA sequence: TGCGCCAGCAGCCCCCGGGAGGCCGGCACCGGGGAGCTGTTTTTT.

The gene calls are TRBV28 and TRBJ1-6; the match to TRBD1 covers 10 bases. The CDR3 length is 17 residues. The V gene end was trimmed by 6 bases and the J gene end by 6 bases; junction bases not matched to a gene: 11. Looked up from germline, CDR1 is MDHEN and CDR2 is SYDVKM. CDR3 bases: TGTGCCAGCAGAGTCGCGACAGGGGGCCGAGGTAATTCACCCCTCCACTTT. It translates to CASRVATGGRGNSPLHF.

This sequence joins TRBV7-6 and TRBJ2-3; 11 bases line up with TRBD2. This CDR3 spans 18 amino acids. The germline V gene has CDR1 SGHVS and CDR2 FNYEAQ. J lost 2 bases, V lost 2 bases, and 9 bases had no gene match. Written as DNA, the CDR3 is TGTGCCAGCAGCTTATGGGCTAGCGGGAGGTTTAACACAGATACGCAGTATTTT. Translation: CASSLWASGRFNTDTQYF.

V and J are TRBV27 and TRBJ2-3; TRBD2 agrees at 8 bases. Germline V gene data show CDR1 as MNHEY and CDR2 as SMNVEV (reference sequence). With V trimmed by 5 bases and J by 0 bases, 4 bases remained unmatched. The CDR3 runs to 15 residues. Here the CDR3 reads CASSPSGRSTDTQYF. CDR3 nucleotide sequence: TGTGCCAGCAGTCCCAGCGGGAGAAGCACAGATACGCAGTATTTT.

The chain recombines TRBV24-1 with TRBJ1-1; tentative D call: TRBD1 (5 bases). This CDR3 is 15 amino acids long. The germline CDR1 and CDR2 sequences are KGHDR and SFDVKD. Trimming left V 4 bases short and J 4 bases short, with 15 bases between. The CDR3 nucleotides are TGTGCCACCAGTGACCCTAAGGGGCCCGGCACTGAAGCTTTCTTT. Translated: CATSDPKGPGTEAFF.

The chain recombines TRBV6-2 or TRBV6-3 with TRBJ1-4, with D perhaps matching TRBD1 (6 bases). The CDR3 is 16 residues long. Germline lookup yields CDR1 MNHEY and CDR2 SVGEGT. Between the trimmed V and J ends, which lost 5 bases and 0 bases, there was a span of 13 bases. This CDR3 reads CASSTGMGTTNEKLFF. CDR3 nucleotides: TGTGCCAGCAGTACAGGGATGGGAACAACTAATGAAAAACTGTTTTTT.

The chain's CDR3 is CASSRRQQGIGMNTEAFF. The CDR3, as DNA: TGTGCCAGCAGTCGCCGCCAACAGGGAATAGGTATGAACACTGAAGCTTTCTTT. This chain links TRBV27 with TRBJ1-1; D might be TRBD1 (6 bases). In germline, CDR1 is MNHEY, CDR2 SMNVEV (reference sequence). The CDR3 loop spans 18 amino acids. Trimming pared 5 bases from V and 0 bases from J, leaving 22 bases between.

The chain links TRBV2 to TRBJ1-1; D is ambiguous. The V gene lost 5 bases and the J gene lost 4 bases, with 8 bases spanning the gap. There are 12 residues in the CDR3. CDR1 and CDR2 from the germline V gene are SNHLY and FYNNEI. CDR3 nucleotide sequence: TGTGCCAGCAGTATGAGCATCACTGAAGCTTTCTTT. It specifies CASSMSITEAFF.

The chain has TRBV24-1 and TRBJ2-1; tentative D call: TRBD2 (5 bases). With 7 bases removed from V and 2 bases from J, the gap between germline ends came to 8 bases. CDR3 size: 13 residues. The germline V gene encodes CDR1 KGHDR and CDR2 SFDVKD. CDR3 amino acids: CATSDGAYNEQFF. CDR3 nucleotides: TGTGCCACCAGCGACGGGGCCTACAATGAGCAGTTCTTC.

This clone was observed once. Other nucleotide sequences in the sample specify the same CDR3. The chain couples TRBV12-3 or TRBV12-4 to TRBJ1-3; D unclear. The CDR3 length is 13 residues. V was cut by 3 bases and J by 0 bases, with 3 bases left in between. In DNA, the CDR3 is TGTGCCAGCAGTTTTTACTCTGGAAACACCATATATTTT. This gives the protein CASSFYSGNTIYF.

With regard to this clone: The identical CDR3 is also encoded by other nucleotide sequences in the sample. V is TRBV5-1 and J is TRBJ2-2, with a possible D match to TRBD2 (5 bases). The V end lost 0 bases, the J end lost 0 bases, and 6 bases lay between the germline ends. Per the germline V gene, CDR1 is SGHRS and CDR2 is YFSETQ. The CDR3 contains 15 residues. Here the CDR3 reads CASSLAGSNTGELFF. Written as DNA, the CDR3 is TGCGCCAGCAGCTTGGCGGGGTCGAACACCGGGGAGCTGTTTTTT.

The chain is built from TRBV3-1 (or the pseudogene TRBV3-2) and TRBJ2-2, with 7 bases lining up with TRBD2. This CDR3 is built from 14 residues. The V gene's germline CDR1 is LGHDT and CDR2 YNNKEL (reference sequence). V shed 6 bases, J shed 3 bases, and the junction held 4 bases outside the gene matches. Here the CDR3 reads CASRTGGYTGELFF. As DNA, the CDR3 is TGTGCCAGCAGGACGGGAGGCTACACCGGGGAGCTGTTTTTT.

CDR3 protein: CASRLQGSGANVLTF. The CDR3 DNA follows: TGTGCCAGCAGATTACAGGGTTCTGGGGCCAACGTCCTGACTTTC. V and J are TRBV2 and TRBJ2-6; D possibly corresponds to TRBD1 (6 bases). The CDR3 runs to 15 residues. The germline CDR1 and CDR2 sequences are SNHLY and FYNNEI. Trimming removed 6 bases at V and 1 base at J, with 10 bases between. Together with reference TRBV2 and TRBJ2-6, the CDR3 gives the full variable domain: EPEVTQTPSHQVTQMGQEVILRCVPISNHLYFYWYRQILGQKVEFLVSFYNNEISEKSEIFDDQFSVERPDGSNFTLKIRSTKLEDSAMYFCASRLQGSGANVLTFGAGSRLTVL.

This clone was recorded once. This sequence joins TRBV2 and TRBJ1-1; no firm D call. From germline, CDR1 is SNHLY and CDR2 FYNNEI. The CDR3 spans 15 residues. The ends were cut back, 7 bases at V and 3 bases at J, with 18 bases in the middle. The CDR3 bases are TGTGCCAGCACCCGTGAACCGTCTCGGGACACTGAAGCTTTCTTT. Encoded protein: CASTREPSRDTEAFF.

V and J are TRBV6-1 and TRBJ1-4; D ambiguous. V lost 2 bases, J lost 10 bases, and 17 bases lay in between. The CDR3 spans 15 residues. Germline V gene sequence: CDR1 MNHNS, CDR2 SASEGT. The CDR3, as DNA: TGTGCCAGCAGTGAAAGGGCAGCTAACCGGGGAAAACTGTTTTTT. The encoded protein is CASSERAANRGKLFF.

The V call is TRBV20-1, the J call TRBJ1-5; D is unresolved. The germline CDR1 and CDR2 sequences are DFQATT and SNEGSKA (reference sequence). V gave up 3 bases and J gave up 5 bases, with 11 bases separating them. CDR3 size: 13 residues. The CDR3 DNA reads as TGCAGTGCTAGTCAAAGCAGCGATCAGCCCCAGCATTTT. This gives the protein CSASQSSDQPQHF.

The CDR3 DNA reads as TGTGCCAGCTCACCTACTGGACAGGGGGCGTATAGCTATGGCTACACCTTC. Its translation is CASSPTGQGAYSYGYTF. The chain is built from TRBV18 and TRBJ1-2, with 11 positions matching TRBD1. Germline loops: CDR1 KGHSH, CDR2 LQKENI. This CDR3 spans 17 amino acids. With V trimmed by 3 bases and J by 4 bases, 10 bases remained unmatched.